These 19 T cell receptor beta chains came from one sample sequenced in a study of blood T cells in healthy people across ages. Next came a second PCR, run for about 6 to 11 cycles, which used a sample-barcoded 5' primer along with a J-beta primer mix. TCRdb recomputed calls from the 5' RACE reads with MiXCR, one row per CDR3 protein. The sample records some 890,000 distinct CDR3 sequences, roughly 28% being singletons. This same sample was also taken into another study, of T cells of mothers and their children.

The sequenced sample consisted of blood. The source is a woman aged 40 to 55 in good health.

This rearrangement joins TRBV12-3 or TRBV12-4 to TRBJ1-2, with D possibly matching TRBD1 (6 bases). The V gene lost 1 base and the J gene lost 0 bases, with 15 bases spanning the gap. The CDR3 totals 17 residues. Written as DNA, the CDR3 is TGTGCCAGCAGTTTAGGGTTTTACAGGGATCCTAACTATGGCTACACCTTC. Its protein is CASSLGFYRDPNYGYTF.

This clonotype was detected many times. The chain employs TRBV7-8 and TRBJ2-7; TRBD1 aligns across 7 bases. V gave up 5 bases and J gave up 4 bases; unmatched junction bases: 5. The CDR3 runs to 13 residues. Germline V gene sequence: CDR1 SGHVS, CDR2 FQNEAQ. The chain's CDR3 is CASSPRTGYEQYF. CDR3 coding DNA: TGTGCCAGCAGCCCCCGGACAGGATACGAGCAGTACTTC. Full variable domain (remainder filled in from reference TRBV7-8 and TRBJ2-7): GAGVSQSPRYKVAKRGQDVALRCDPISGHVSLFWYQQALGQGPEFLTYFQNEAQLDKSGLPSDRFFAERPEGSVSTLKIQRTQQEDSAVYLCASSPRTGYEQYFGPGTRLTVT.

The sample holds a few counts of this clonotype. The rearrangement joins TRBV29-1 to TRBJ2-3, with TRBD2 matching 7 bases. CDR1 is SQVTM and CDR2 is ANQGSEA in the germline V gene. The CDR3 has 13 amino acids. Trimming cost V 7 bases and J 4 bases; bases outside gene matches: 8. The CDR3 is CSAMGGGSDTQYF. CDR3 sequence (DNA): TGCAGCGCGATGGGGGGGGGATCAGATACGCAGTATTTT.

This chain links TRBV4-1 with TRBJ1-2; D is unclear. V lost 1 base and J 8 bases, leaving 11 bases between the germline ends. Germline-derived CDR1 and CDR2 are MGHRA and YSYEKL. There are 13 residues in the CDR3. CDR3 nucleotides: TGCGCCAGCAGCCAAGGCAGGACTGGCGGCTACACCTTC. Protein: CASSQGRTGGYTF.

The chain links TRBV19 to TRBJ1-2; TRBD1 is a possible D gene (5 bases). Per the germline V gene, CDR1 is LNHDA and CDR2 is SQIVND (reference sequence). This CDR3 spans 13 amino acids. The V gene lost 5 bases and the J gene lost 7 bases, with 14 bases spanning the gap. Written as DNA, the CDR3 is TGTGCCAGTAGTTCGTCGGGGGTGGGTGGCTACACCTTC. The encoded protein is CASSSSGVGGYTF.

This clonotype showed up just once. A junction end diverges from the germline sequence, so it may reflect a read error. J is TRBJ1-1 and V is TRBV6-1; D gene uncertain. Germline V gene lookup returns CDR1 MNHNS and CDR2 SASEGT. The CDR3 length is 13 residues. CDR3 amino acids: CASTEQKRTEAFF. The CDR3 DNA is TGTGCCAGCACTGAACAAAAAAGGACTGAAGCTTTCTTT.

The V call is TRBV6-6, the J call TRBJ2-2; D is unresolved. The V end was cut by 10 bases, the J end by 4 bases, with 13 bases between. This CDR3 comprises 13 residues. The germline CDR1 and CDR2 sequences are MNHNY and SVGAGI (reference sequence). The CDR3 DNA reads as TGTGCCATCAGGACCCTGCTCACCGGGGAGCTGTTTTTT. It translates to CAIRTLLTGELFF.

This clonotype appeared a few times. This rearrangement joins TRBV7-2 to TRBJ2-4; TRBD2 aligns across 7 bases. Per the germline V gene, CDR1 is SGHTA and CDR2 is FQGNSA. This CDR3 spans 19 amino acids. Trimming at V came to 5 bases and at J to 0 bases, leaving 16 bases not matched to a gene. The CDR3 sequence: CASSRQWGGDLLAKNIQYF. CDR3 in DNA: TGTGCCAGCAGCCGACAATGGGGGGGGGACTTACTAGCCAAAAACATTCAGTACTTC.

The sample holds many counts of this clonotype. V is TRBV20-1 and J is TRBJ2-7; the match to TRBD1 covers 8 bases. The germline CDR1 and CDR2 sequences are DFQATT and SNEGSKA (reference sequence). The trim removed 0 bases at V and 0 bases at J, leaving 4 bases unmatched. This CDR3 region has 15 residues. The CDR3 DNA is TGCAGTGCTAGAGATCCGGACAGGGCCTCCTACGAGCAGTACTTC. The encoded protein is CSARDPDRASYEQYF.

This clonotype was detected only a few times. This chain uses TRBV12-3 or TRBV12-4 with TRBJ1-2, with 10 bases matching TRBD1. CDR3 length: 15 amino acids. V lost 6 bases, J lost 6 bases, and 10 bases stayed unmatched. In nucleotides, the CDR3 is TGTGCCAGCAGCCTAAGGGGGGGGACAGGGGATGGCTACACCTTC. It translates to CASSLRGGTGDGYTF.

This clonotype was picked up a small number of times. V is TRBV28 and J is TRBJ1-1; D not resolved. The CDR3 has 13 amino acids. With 7 bases removed from V and 0 bases from J, the gap between germline ends came to 9 bases. Germline values: CDR1 MDHEN, CDR2 SYDVKM. The CDR3 protein is CASITVLNTEAFF. Here the CDR3 DNA reads TGTGCCAGCATTACCGTCTTGAACACTGAAGCTTTCTTT.

The sample holds many counts of this clonotype. The chain joins TRBV7-2 to TRBJ2-3, with D possibly TRBD1 on 6 matching bases. Trimming took off 3 bases at V and 4 bases at J, with 11 bases between the two ends. The CDR3 has 14 residues. CDR1 and CDR2 from the germline V gene are SGHTA and FQGNSA. This CDR3 is CASSFSTGSDTQYF. The DNA of the CDR3 is TGTGCCAGCAGCTTCTCAACAGGGTCAGATACGCAGTATTTT.

The chain recombines TRBV13 with TRBJ2-7; TRBD1 might be the D (6 bases). Trimming pared 2 bases from V and 3 bases from J, leaving 14 bases between. This CDR3 comprises 15 residues. Germline assignment: CDR1 PRHDT and CDR2 FYEKMQ (reference sequence). In DNA, the CDR3 is TGTGCCAGCAGCTTATGGGGTGGGGGCTACTACGAGCAGTACTTC. Translating it yields CASSLWGGGYYEQYF. Supplemented by reference TRBV13 and TRBJ2-7, the full variable domain reads AAGVIQSPRHLIKEKRETATLKCYPIPRHDTVYWYQQGPGQDPQFLISFYEKMQSDKGSIPDRFSAQQFSDYHSELNMSSLELGDSALYFCASSLWGGGYYEQYFGPGTRLTVT.

This clonotype was seen at least ten times. The V call is TRBV4-1, the J call TRBJ2-7; TRBD2 might be the D (5 bases). The ends were cut back, 1 base at V and 0 bases at J, with 13 bases in the middle. CDR3 length: 16 amino acids. Germline CDR1 MGHRA, CDR2 YSYEKL. The CDR3 spells CASSQAGTGSSYEQYF. The CDR3 DNA follows: TGCGCCAGCAGCCAAGCGGGTACGGGAAGCTCCTACGAGCAGTACTTC.

This clonotype has only one observation. Being one base from a much bigger clone, this may be a read error. The chain recombines TRBV29-1 with TRBJ2-1; D assignment may be TRBD1 or TRBD2 (6 bases each). Judging by the DNA end, TRBJ2-7 fits better; the J call may be wrong. The CDR3 loop spans 14 amino acids. The germline CDR1 and CDR2 sequences are SQVTM and ANQGSEA. The CDR3 nucleotides read TGCAGCGTCCGGGACACTAGCTCCTACAATGAGCAGTACTTC. Translated, it gives CSVRDTSSYNEQYF.

This clonotype was detected many times. The rearrangement links TRBV4-2 to TRBJ2-6; D gene ambiguous. The CDR3 contains 22 residues. Germline V gene data show CDR1 as LGHNA and CDR2 as YNFKEQ. Trimming took 0 bases from V and 1 from J, leaving 25 bases between them. The CDR3 region has the DNA TGTGCCAGCAGCCAAGATTCCCAAGTCTTCTCCTTAGCCCTATCTGGGGCCAACGTCCTGACTTTC. It translates to CASSQDSQVFSLALSGANVLTF.

This clonotype was detected only a few times. This chain connects TRBV20-1 to TRBJ2-5, with 10 positions matching TRBD2. Per germline, CDR1 DFQATT and CDR2 SNEGSKA (reference sequence). The J segment lost 7 bases and the V segment lost 4 bases, leaving 6 bases of the junction unmatched. The CDR3 extends over 13 amino acids. The CDR3 reads CSANLAGGPTQYF. CDR3 bases: TGCAGTGCTAACTTAGCGGGGGGCCCGACCCAGTACTTC.

The genes are TRBV20-1 and TRBJ2-7; D is unclear. Germline V gene lookup returns CDR1 DFQATT and CDR2 SNEGSKA (reference sequence). The CDR3 is 14 amino acids. Trimming cost V 3 bases and J 0 bases, with 12 bases left between them. Written as DNA, the CDR3 is TGCAGTGCTAGTATAAGGAATCCCTCCTACGAGCAGTACTTC. It encodes CSASIRNPSYEQYF.

This chain connects TRBV5-5 to TRBJ1-1; a weak D match, TRBD1 (6 bases). The ends were cut back, 3 bases at V and 8 bases at J, with 17 bases in the middle. Germline V gene sequence: CDR1 SGHKS, CDR2 YYEKEE (reference sequence). This CDR3 has 14 residues. CDR3 nucleotides: TGTGCCAGCAGCTGGGAATTACAGGGATTGGAAGCTTTCTTT. Translated, it gives CASSWELQGLEAFF.